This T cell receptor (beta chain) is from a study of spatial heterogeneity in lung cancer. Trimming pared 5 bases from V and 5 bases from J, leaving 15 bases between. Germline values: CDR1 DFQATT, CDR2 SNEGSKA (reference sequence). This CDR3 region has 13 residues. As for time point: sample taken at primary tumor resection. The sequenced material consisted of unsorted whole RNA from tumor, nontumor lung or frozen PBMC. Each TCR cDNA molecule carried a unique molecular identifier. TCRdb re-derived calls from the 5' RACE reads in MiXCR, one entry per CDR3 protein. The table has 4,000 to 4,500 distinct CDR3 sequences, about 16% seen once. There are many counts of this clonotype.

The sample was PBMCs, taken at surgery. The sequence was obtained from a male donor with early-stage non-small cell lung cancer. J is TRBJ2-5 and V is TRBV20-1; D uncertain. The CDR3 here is CSAPPPTPETQYF. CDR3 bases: TGCAGTGCTCCACCCCCCACCCCGGAGACCCAGTACTTC.